Listed here are 20 T cell receptor beta chains from one sample, sequenced in a study of blood T cell repertoires in COVID-19. Produced via immunoSEQ multiplex PCR; TCRdb's table is partial and in-frame only. The sample lists roughly 72,000 clones, 79% occurring once. The specimen was peripheral blood. The receptor source for this set is an elderly woman with active or convalescent COVID-19.

J is TRBJ2-1 and V is TRBV29-1; 9 bases are a match to TRBD2. The CDR3 covers 14 residues. The junction had 6 bases not matched to a gene; V was cut back by 3 bases and J by 6 bases. Germline CDR1 is SQVTM and CDR2 is ANQGSEA. The CDR3 sequence is CSVEHAGGINEQFF. In DNA form, the CDR3 reads TGCAGCGTTGAGCACGCGGGGGGGATCAATGAGCAGTTCTTC.

This clone was observed a few times. This sequence joins TRBV6-5 and TRBJ2-7, with TRBD1 matching 9 bases. Germline trimming cut 5 bases from V and 4 bases from J; bases unmatched to any gene: 6. CDR1 MNHEY and CDR2 SVGAGI come from the germline V gene. This CDR3 contains 14 residues. The CDR3 region is CASSPGQGQYEQYF. DNA for the CDR3: TGTGCCAGCAGTCCCGGACAGGGGCAATACGAGCAGTACTTC.

The chain carries TRBV29-1 and TRBJ1-2, with TRBD1 matching 8 bases. The CDR3 totals 13 residues. The germline V gene encodes CDR1 SQVTM and CDR2 ANQGSEA. The ends lost 8 bases at V and 6 bases at J; junction bases unmatched: 11. The CDR3 spells CSFVTGGKNGYTF. The CDR3 DNA sequence: TGCAGCTTCGTAACAGGGGGGAAAAATGGCTACACCTTC. The entire variable domain, with the rest obtained from reference TRBV29-1 and TRBJ1-2, is as follows: SAVISQKPSRDICQRGTSLTIQCQVDSQVTMMFWYRQQPGQSLTLIATANQGSEATYESGFVIDKFPISRPNLTFSTLTVSNMSPEDSSIYLCSFVTGGKNGYTFGSGTRLTVV.

The sample holds a few counts of this clone. The gene calls are TRBV6-5 and TRBJ2-1; D is perhaps TRBD2 (5 bases). Germline V gives CDR1 MNHEY, CDR2 SVGAGI. The CDR3 extends over 13 amino acids. Deletions cut 6 bases from V and 5 bases from J, with 11 bases between. CDR3 region: CASSAPGNNEQFF. DNA of the CDR3: TGTGCCAGCAGCGCCCCGGGGAACAATGAGCAGTTCTTC.

This chain uses TRBV2 with TRBJ2-2; possibly TRBD2 for D (5 bases). Germline CDR1 and CDR2: SNHLY and FYNNEI. V dropped 6 bases and J dropped 2 bases, with 13 bases sitting between them. The CDR3 length is 15 residues. This CDR3 is CASRGDGINTGELFF. The DNA of the CDR3 is TGTGCCAGCAGGGGAGACGGGATTAACACCGGGGAGCTGTTTTTT.

V and J are TRBV7-8 and TRBJ1-1; D is possibly TRBD1 (6 bases). Germline-derived CDR1 and CDR2 are SGHVS and FQNEAQ. The CDR3 has 15 amino acids. Trimming shortened V by 3 bases and J by 5 bases, and 16 bases separated the two germline ends. The CDR3 nucleotides are TGTGCCAGCAGCTTGGGGGGGGCCGGTGAGACTGAAGCTTTCTTT. Its translation: CASSLGGAGETEAFF.

This chain connects TRBV5-1 to TRBJ2-7; 9 nucleotides agree with TRBD1. The ends lost 4 bases at V and 0 bases at J; junction bases unmatched: 5. This CDR3 has 15 residues. Looked up from germline, CDR1 is SGHRS and CDR2 is YFSETQ. This CDR3 is CASSLVTGGSYEQYF. For the CDR3, the DNA is TGCGCCAGCAGCCTCGTGACAGGGGGCTCCTACGAGCAGTACTTC.

The chain uses TRBV4-2 and TRBJ2-5, with D maybe TRBD1 (6 bases). V gave up 4 bases and J gave up 6 bases, with 12 bases separating them. Germline CDR1 is LGHNA and CDR2 is YNFKEQ. The CDR3 extends over 13 amino acids. CDR3 sequence reads: CASSLDSEKTQYF. Here the CDR3 DNA reads TGTGCCAGCAGCCTGGACAGCGAGAAGACCCAGTACTTC.

The rearrangement uses TRBV7-8 and TRBJ2-1; a weak D match, TRBD2 (5 bases). The V and J ends lost 5 bases and 7 bases respectively, with 18 bases between them. Germline V CDR1 and CDR2: SGHVS, FQNEAQ. The CDR3 runs 15 residues. This CDR3 is CASSNPPRGVNEQFF. Written as DNA, the CDR3 is TGTGCCAGCAGCAACCCCCCTCGGGGAGTTAATGAGCAGTTCTTC.

The rearrangement joins TRBV12-3 or TRBV12-4 to TRBJ1-4; D not certain. The CDR3 extends over 13 amino acids. V lost 1 base and J 7 bases, leaving 7 bases between the germline ends. The CDR3 DNA follows: TGTGCCAGCAGTTTAGGCGGATTTGAAAAACTGTTTTTT. Residues: CASSLGGFEKLFF.

The chain joins TRBV25-1 to TRBJ2-3; D remains ambiguous. CDR1 is MGHDK and CDR2 is SYGVNS in the germline V gene. Trimming pared 1 base from V and 5 bases from J, leaving 4 bases between. This CDR3 spans 12 amino acids. CDR3 loop: CASSESGDTQYF. DNA of the CDR3: TGTGCCAGCAGTGAATCGGGAGATACGCAGTATTTT.

The gene calls are TRBV6-5 and TRBJ2-1; 11 bases fit TRBD2. The CDR3 consists of 13 residues. The germline gives CDR1 MNHEY, CDR2 SVGAGI. V was pared by 10 bases and J by 10 bases, with 9 bases of the junction left unmatched. The chain's CDR3 is CATRLAGPLEQFF. The CDR3 nucleotides read TGTGCCACACGACTAGCGGGGCCTTTAGAGCAGTTCTTC.

The chain joins TRBV28 to TRBJ1-1; weak D call: TRBD1 (5 bases). CDR3 length: 14 residues. Trimming removed 3 bases from V and 4 bases from J, with 12 bases in between. Germline CDR1 MDHEN, CDR2 SYDVKM. The CDR3 bases are TGTGCCAGCAGTTTTAAAGGGGCGGTCACTGAAGCTTTCTTT. Amino acids: CASSFKGAVTEAFF.

V usage is TRBV2 and J usage is TRBJ2-1; TRBD1 is a possible D gene (5 bases). Deletions cut 1 base from V and 8 bases from J, with 18 bases between. The CDR3 consists of 16 residues. CDR1 and CDR2 (germline): SNHLY, FYNNEI. CDR3 DNA: TGTGCCAGCAGTGAAGAGGGGCGGCAGGGTGGTGATGAGCAGTTCTTC. Translating gives CASSEEGRQGGDEQFF.

The chain is built from TRBV19 and TRBJ2-1, with 12 bases identical to TRBD1. The CDR3 runs 16 residues. The junction had 13 bases not matched to a gene; V was cut back by 9 bases and J by 7 bases. Germline CDR1 LNHDA, CDR2 SQIVND (reference sequence). Here the CDR3 reads CASMRGPGQGANEQFF. For the CDR3, the DNA is TGTGCCAGCATGAGGGGTCCGGGACAGGGGGCTAATGAGCAGTTCTTC.

Here the CDR3 DNA reads TGTGCCAGCAGCTTAGGAGGTGAGACCGATACGCAGTATTTT. Residues: CASSLGGETDTQYF. The chain recombines TRBV7-9 with TRBJ2-3; D is ambiguous. The CDR3 is 14 amino acids. The germline gives CDR1 SEHNR, CDR2 FQNEAQ (reference sequence). V was clipped by 1 base and J by 6 bases, with 11 bases between them.

The genes are TRBV27 and TRBJ2-2; D is unclear. The V gene's germline CDR1 is MNHEY and CDR2 SMNVEV (reference sequence). Trimming shortened V by 3 bases and J by 6 bases, and 5 bases separated the two germline ends. This CDR3 comprises 12 residues. The CDR3 reads CASSFLSGELFF. The CDR3 DNA sequence: TGTGCCAGCAGTTTCCTATCCGGGGAGCTGTTTTTT.

This chain uses TRBV3-1 (or the pseudogene TRBV3-2) with TRBJ2-3; 14 bases are a match to TRBD2. V lost 1 base to trimming and J lost 1 base; unmatched junction nucleotides: 7. Looked up from germline, CDR1 is LGHDT and CDR2 is YNNKEL (reference sequence). The CDR3 has 19 amino acids. The CDR3, as DNA: TGTGCCAGCAGCCAAGGACTAGCGGGAGGGCCCTCGGGCACAGATACGCAGTATTTT. Translated, it gives CASSQGLAGGPSGTDTQYF.

The table lists this clone with many counts. V is TRBV4-3 and J is TRBJ1-2; D is undetermined. V was trimmed by 0 bases and J by 5 bases, leaving 13 bases between them. The CDR3 covers 15 residues. CDR1 LGHNA and CDR2 YSLEER come from the germline V gene. CDR3 residues: CASSQDPQPVYGYTF. CDR3 bases: TGCGCCAGCAGCCAAGATCCTCAACCGGTATATGGCTACACCTTC.

V and J are TRBV7-9 and TRBJ2-5, with D possibly TRBD2 on 5 matching bases. The V gene's germline CDR1 is SEHNR and CDR2 FQNEAQ (reference sequence). CDR3 length: 13 amino acids. V was clipped by 3 bases and J by 5 bases, with 10 bases between them. CDR3 nucleotides: TGTGCCAGCAGCTTCGGGGATCGGGAGACCCAGTACTTC. Translation gives CASSFGDRETQYF. The full variable domain, with the rest looked up from reference TRBV7-9 and TRBJ2-5, is DTGVSQNPRHKITKRGQNVTFRCDPISEHNRLYWYRQTLGQGPEFLTYFQNEAQLEKSRLLSDRFSAERPKGSFSTLEIQRTEQGDSAMYLCASSFGDRETQYFGPGTRLLVL.